What follows is one TCR beta chain and its context. Healthy individuals of Caucasian origin from Russia, aged roughly 6 to 100, served as donors. Every donor provided roughly 10 milliliters of peripheral blood. These data originate in a study of blood T cells in healthy people across ages. Next came a second PCR, run for about 7 to 11 cycles, which used a sample-barcoded 5' primer along with a J-beta primer mix. The study obtained at least 3 million CDR3-containing paired-end reads from every sample. TCRdb recomputed calls from the 5' RACE reads with MiXCR, one row per CDR3 protein. The sample gives about 800,000 distinct CDR3 sequences, 35% to 60% of which show up once; around a sixth is in the top ten. Germline loops: CDR1 SGDLS, CDR2 YYNGEE. The CDR3 is 16 residues long. Trimming removed 6 bases at V and 2 bases at J, with 18 bases between.

V and J are TRBV9 and TRBJ2-1; D is perhaps TRBD2 (6 bases). This receptor was taken from an elderly man in good health. Material: blood. In nucleotides, the CDR3 is TGTGCCAGCAACTCCGAGTTAGCGGCTCCCTACAATGAGCAGTTCTTC. Its translation is CASNSELAAPYNEQFF. The variable domain in full, completed from reference TRBV9 and TRBJ2-1, reads DSGVTQTPKHLITATGQRVTLRCSPRSGDLSVYWYQQSLDQGLQFLIQYYNGEERAKGNILERFSAQQFPDLHSELNLSSLELGDSALYFCASNSELAAPYNEQFFGPGTRLTVL.